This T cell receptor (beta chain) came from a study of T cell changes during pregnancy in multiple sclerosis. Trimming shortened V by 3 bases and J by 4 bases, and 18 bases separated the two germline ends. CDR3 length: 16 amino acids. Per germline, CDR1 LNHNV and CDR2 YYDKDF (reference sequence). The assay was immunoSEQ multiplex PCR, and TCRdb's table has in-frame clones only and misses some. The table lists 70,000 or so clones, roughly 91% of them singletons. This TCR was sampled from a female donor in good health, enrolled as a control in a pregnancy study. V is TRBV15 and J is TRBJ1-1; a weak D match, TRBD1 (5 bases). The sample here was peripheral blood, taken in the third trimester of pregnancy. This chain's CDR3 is CATSRLQVLWLTEAFF. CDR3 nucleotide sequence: TGTGCCACCAGCAGGCTACAGGTTCTCTGGCTCACTGAAGCTTTCTTT. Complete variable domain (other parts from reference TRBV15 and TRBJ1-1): DAMVIQNPRYQVTQFGKPVTLSCSQTLNHNVMYWYQQKSSQAPKLLFHYYDKDFNNEADTPDNFQSRRPNTSFCFLDIRSPGLGDTAMYLCATSRLQVLWLTEAFFGQGTRLTVV.